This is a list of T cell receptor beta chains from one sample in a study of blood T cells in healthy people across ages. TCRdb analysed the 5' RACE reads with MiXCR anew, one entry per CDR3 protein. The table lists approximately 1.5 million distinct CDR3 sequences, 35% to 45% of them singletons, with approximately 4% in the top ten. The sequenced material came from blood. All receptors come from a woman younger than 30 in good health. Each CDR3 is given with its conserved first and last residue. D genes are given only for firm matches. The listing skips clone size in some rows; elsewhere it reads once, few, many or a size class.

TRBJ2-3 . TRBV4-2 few CASSQAGTPTTDTQYF TGTGCCAGCAGCCAGGCCGGGACACCTACCACAGATACGCAGTATTTT
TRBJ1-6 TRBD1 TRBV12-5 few CASGPSRDRRLNSPLHF TGTGCTAGTGGACCCAGCCGGGACAGGCGGCTAAATTCACCCCTCCACTTT
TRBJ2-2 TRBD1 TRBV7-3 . CASSKSTGATGELFF TGTGCCAGCAGCAAATCGACAGGGGCCACCGGGGAGCTGTTTTTT
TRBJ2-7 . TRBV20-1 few CSASSGRDGDNSYEQYF TGCAGTGCTAGTTCGGGCAGGGATGGCGATAACTCCTACGAGCAGTACTTC
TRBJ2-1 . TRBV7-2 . CASSPHRRNEQFF TGTGCCAGCAGCCCCCACAGGAGGAATGAGCAGTTCTTC
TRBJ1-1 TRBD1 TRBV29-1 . CSVERDRLRTEAFF TGCAGCGTCGAGAGGGACAGACTGAGGACTGAAGCTTTCTTT
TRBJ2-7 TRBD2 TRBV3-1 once CASSHSSSAGAYEQYF TGTGCCAGCAGCCACTCTTCATCAGCGGGAGCCTACGAGCAGTACTTC
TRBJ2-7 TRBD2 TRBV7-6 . CASSLGYTSGGLSYEQYF TGTGCCAGCAGCTTAGGATACACTAGCGGGGGGCTATCCTACGAGCAGTACTTC
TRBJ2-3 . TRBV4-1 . CASSQHTDTQYF TGCGCCAGCAGCCAGCATACAGATACGCAGTATTTT
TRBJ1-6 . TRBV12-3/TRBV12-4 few CASSSRHGGRYSPLHF TGTGCCAGCAGTTCAAGACACGGCGGAAGATATTCACCCCTCCACTTT
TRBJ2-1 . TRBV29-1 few CSVVSHNSYNEQFF TGCAGCGTTGTAAGCCACAACTCCTACAATGAGCAGTTCTTC
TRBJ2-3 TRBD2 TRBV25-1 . CASSEGLLAGGYTDTQYF TGTGCCAGCAGTGAAGGGCTACTAGCGGGAGGTTACACAGATACGCAGTATTTT
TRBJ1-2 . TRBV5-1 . CASSLGQRKGGGYTF TGCGCCAGCAGCTTGGGACAGCGCAAAGGGGGTGGCTACACCTTC
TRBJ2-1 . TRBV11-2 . CASSLGDNQGVHEQFF TGTGCCAGCAGCTTAGGGGACAACCAAGGGGTGCATGAGCAGTTCTTC
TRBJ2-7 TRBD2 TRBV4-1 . CASSQSGLAGTYEQYF TGCGCCAGCAGCCAATCGGGACTAGCGGGGACATACGAGCAGTACTTC
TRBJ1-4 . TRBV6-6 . CASNYDGATNEKLFF TGTGCCAGCAATTACGACGGTGCTACTAATGAAAAACTGTTTTTT
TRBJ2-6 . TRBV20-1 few CSARDSAWANVLTF TGCAGTGCTAGAGATTCCGCGTGGGCCAACGTCCTGACTTTC
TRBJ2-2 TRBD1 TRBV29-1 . CSVGKGAERRGELFF TGCAGCGTTGGGAAGGGGGCGGAAAGGCGCGGGGAGCTGTTTTTT
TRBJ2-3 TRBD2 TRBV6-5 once CASSPHGGGDTQYF TGTGCCAGCAGTCCCCACGGGGGAGGGGATACGCAGTATTTT
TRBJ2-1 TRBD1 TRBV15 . CATSRGQGRQFF TGTGCCACCAGCAGAGGACAGGGAAGGCAGTTCTTC
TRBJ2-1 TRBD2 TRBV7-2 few CASSLARGRGNEQFF TGTGCCAGCAGCTTAGCTCGCGGGAGAGGGAATGAGCAGTTCTTC
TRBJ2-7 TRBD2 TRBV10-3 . CAISEWGRDEQYF TGTGCCATCAGTGAATGGGGGAGGGACGAGCAGTACTTC
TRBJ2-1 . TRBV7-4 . CASSPILRQYNEQFF TGTGCCAGCAGCCCAATATTACGGCAGTACAATGAGCAGTTCTTC
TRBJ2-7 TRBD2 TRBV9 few CASSVGGGRVYEQYF TGTGCCAGCAGCGTAGGAGGCGGGAGAGTCTACGAGCAGTACTTC
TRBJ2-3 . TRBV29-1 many CSASGQHTDTQYF TGCAGCGCGTCCGGACAGCACACAGATACGCAGTATTTT
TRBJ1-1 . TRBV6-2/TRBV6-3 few CASSKYSGPLNTEAFF TGTGCCAGCAGTAAATACAGTGGGCCTTTGAACACTGAAGCTTTCTTT